What follows are 11 T cell receptor beta chains derived from one specimen sequenced in a study of lymphopenia after photon versus proton radiotherapy. The repertoire was sequenced with immunoSEQ multiplex PCR; TCRdb's copy has only in-frame clones and lacks some. The sample comprises approximately 91,000 clones, over 70% of which are singletons, and under 1.5% rests with the top ten. Sequencing was performed on peripheral blood, taken from a patient treated with proton-based radiotherapy. The receptors shown here come from a man between 60 and 75 years old with pancreatic cancer.

The chain joins TRBV7-9 to TRBJ2-2; D remains ambiguous. CDR1 and CDR2 (germline): SEHNR, FQNEAQ (reference sequence). The ends were cut back, 2 bases at V and 1 base at J, with 5 bases in the middle. This CDR3 contains 14 residues. This CDR3 is CASSLSENTGELFF. As DNA, the CDR3 is TGTGCCAGCAGCTTATCAGAGAACACCGGGGAGCTGTTTTTT.

This clone was seen only a few times. The V call is TRBV10-3, the J call TRBJ1-3; tentative D call: TRBD1 (6 bases). From germline, CDR1 is ENHRY and CDR2 SYGVKD. The V and J ends lost 6 bases and 4 bases respectively, with 13 bases between them. The CDR3 spans 14 residues. The CDR3 protein is CAIRETGIGNTIYF. As DNA, the CDR3 is TGTGCCATCAGGGAAACAGGGATCGGAAACACCATATATTTT.

The chain links TRBV7-3 to TRBJ2-2; 11 nucleotides align to TRBD2. Germline CDR1 SGHTA, CDR2 FQGTGA. The CDR3 loop spans 18 amino acids. The V and J ends lost 5 bases and 3 bases, in that order; junction bases with no gene match: 11. The CDR3 DNA is TGTGCCAGCAGCCCTAAAGGGGGACTAGCGGCAGACACCGGGGAGCTGTTTTTT. It specifies CASSPKGGLAADTGELFF.

The genes are TRBV7-6 and TRBJ2-7; TRBD2 aligns across 10 bases. V was pared by 3 bases and J by 4 bases, with 18 bases of the junction left unmatched. The CDR3 totals 19 residues. The germline gives CDR1 SGHVS, CDR2 FNYEAQ. The CDR3: CASSFSPQAAGGLSYEQYF. For the CDR3, the DNA is TGTGCCAGCAGCTTTTCCCCCCAGGCAGCGGGAGGGCTTTCGTACGAGCAGTACTTC.

J is TRBJ1-4 and V is TRBV5-1, with 9 bases lining up with TRBD1. The CDR3 sequence is 17 residues long. The junction had 11 bases not matched to a gene; V was cut back by 0 bases and J by 8 bases. CDR1 is SGHRS and CDR2 is YFSETQ in the germline V gene. The CDR3 bases are TGCGCCAGCAGCTTGGCCCCTCTCGGGACAGGGAACGAAAAACTGTTTTTT. Translating gives CASSLAPLGTGNEKLFF.

The V and J genes are TRBV11-2 and TRBJ1-1; D possibly corresponds to TRBD1 (6 bases). V lost 6 bases and J lost 1, with 24 bases in between. The V gene's germline CDR1 is SGHAT and CDR2 FQNNGV. This CDR3 region has 18 residues. The CDR3 sequence is CASRLIGGAVASNTEAFF. The CDR3, as DNA: TGTGCCAGCAGACTAATTGGGGGCGCGGTAGCCTCGAACACTGAAGCTTTCTTT.

The chain combines TRBV5-8 with TRBJ1-5; a weak D match, TRBD1 (5 bases). V was shortened by 0 bases and J by 4 bases, with 8 bases between the two germline ends. This CDR3 is 14 amino acids long. CDR1 SGHTS and CDR2 YDEGEE come from the germline V gene. Here the CDR3 reads CASSLAGYNQPQHF. CDR3 in DNA: TGTGCCAGCAGCTTGGCAGGGTATAATCAGCCCCAGCATTTT.

The CDR3 reads CASSILSGSGANVLTF. The CDR3 DNA sequence: TGTGCCAGCAGTATCCTATCAGGCTCCGGGGCCAACGTCCTGACTTTC. J is TRBJ2-6 and V is TRBV27; no definite D call. This CDR3 comprises 16 residues. V lost 5 bases, J lost 4 bases, and 15 bases lay in between. Germline CDR1 reads MNHEY; CDR2 reads SMNVEV (reference sequence).

This clone came up a few times. This sequence joins TRBV6-5 and TRBJ1-1; the D is unclear. Looked up from germline, CDR1 is MNHEY and CDR2 is SVGAGI. Trimming pared 2 bases from V and 1 base from J, leaving 5 bases between. The CDR3 totals 13 residues. CDR3 coding DNA: TGTGCCAGCAGTTACGGGCGGAACACTGAAGCTTTCTTT. Protein sequence: CASSYGRNTEAFF.

The chain carries TRBV5-4 and TRBJ1-1; maybe TRBD1 (6 bases). Germline assignment: CDR1 SGHNT and CDR2 YYREEE (reference sequence). The CDR3 contains 14 residues. V was trimmed by 6 bases and J by 1 base, leaving 13 bases between them. Here the CDR3 DNA reads TGTGCCAGCACCTCAGGGGTTACGAACACTGAAGCTTTCTTT. Translating gives CASTSGVTNTEAFF.

The chain has TRBV28 and TRBJ1-5, with D perhaps matching TRBD1 (5 bases). This CDR3 spans 14 amino acids. The germline V and J ends were trimmed by 7 bases and 0 bases, with 10 bases remaining between them. Looked up from germline, CDR1 is MDHEN and CDR2 is SYDVKM. The CDR3 bases are TGTGCCAGCATAAGACAGAGTAGCAATCAGCCCCAGCATTTT. This translates into CASIRQSSNQPQHF.